These T cell receptor beta chains were read from a single sample in a study of monozygotic twins with inflammatory bowel disease. TCRdb re-called the 5' RACE reads and catalogs CDR3 proteins one per entry, DNA excluded. With approximately 330,000 distinct CDR3 sequences in the sample, the ten largest clones hold approximately 2%. Input material: blood. These receptors originate from a human donor with ulcerative colitis or Crohn's disease, or a healthy co-twin of an affected twin (not recorded which). Each CDR3 is given with its conserved first and last residue. Fields, in order: J gene, V gene, CDR3 protein.

J: TRBJ2-3; V: TRBV10-3; CDR3: CATSEQGGFFTDTQYF
J: TRBJ2-1; V: TRBV11-3; CDR3: CASSPRLAGGHEQFF
J: TRBJ1-2; V: TRBV7-2; CDR3: CASSLTWDRGQWGYTF
J: TRBJ2-1; V: TRBV29-1; CDR3: CSVRYSYNEQFF
J: TRBJ2-7; V: TRBV20-1; CDR3: CSARRGQGIYEQYF
J: TRBJ2-3; V: TRBV18; CDR3: CASSPTPTGGRTDTQYF
J: TRBJ2-7; V: TRBV21-1; CDR3: CASSNRHPYEQYF
J: TRBJ2-1; V: TRBV5-6; CDR3: CASSLATPRVTSYNEQFF
J: TRBJ2-7; V: TRBV27; CDR3: CASSLSAAYEQYF
J: TRBJ2-2; V: TRBV5-1; CDR3: CASSVGVVDAGELFF
J: TRBJ1-2; V: TRBV20-1; CDR3: CSARDGGRYRYGYTF
J: TRBJ1-1; V: TRBV27; CDR3: CASSGGQGARTEAFF
J: TRBJ1-1; V: TRBV9; CDR3: CASSVGSRTYTEAFF
J: TRBJ2-1; V: TRBV5-1; CDR3: CASSPGPTGGHYNEQFF
J: TRBJ1-2; V: TRBV29-1; CDR3: CSVRTANLYGYTF
J: TRBJ1-2; V: TRBV7-9; CDR3: CASSLQGEGFYGYTF
J: TRBJ2-1; V: TRBV5-5; CDR3: CASSLWGDFYNEQFF
J: TRBJ2-5; V: TRBV5-1; CDR3: CASSLETGKETQCF
J: TRBJ2-1; V: TRBV24-1; CDR3: CATSDLQGAGYNEQFF
J: TRBJ2-1; V: TRBV4-1; CDR3: CASSQETRVPEQFF